The 30 T cell receptor beta chains reported below all come from one sample, sequenced in a study of cytomegalovirus exposure and HLA in healthy donors. Sequencing used immunoSEQ multiplex PCR; TCRdb keeps in-frame clones, though not all of them. The repertoire holds about 74,000 clones, with roughly 92% as singletons. Sample: PBMCs. Receptor source: a woman aged 18-29 years in good health and CMV-seropositive.

The chain has TRBV18 and TRBJ2-6, with TRBD1 as a possible D gene (6 bases). The CDR3 contains 19 residues. CDR1 and CDR2 (germline): KGHSH, LQKENI. V dropped 1 base and J dropped 1 base, with 17 bases sitting between them. This CDR3 is CASSPRVMDSTSGANVLTF. As DNA, the CDR3 is TGTGCCAGCTCACCACGCGTCATGGACAGCACATCTGGGGCCAACGTCCTGACTTTC.

V gene TRBV5-4 combines with J gene TRBJ1-1; D unresolved. The CDR3 has 14 residues. V was pared by 0 bases and J by 0 bases, with 6 bases between. CDR1 and CDR2 (germline): SGHNT, YYREEE (reference sequence). The CDR3 DNA reads as TGTGCCAGCAGCTTGGGGGAGCTGAACACTGAAGCTTTCTTT. It specifies CASSLGELNTEAFF.

In this sample, this clone turned up a few times. The chain has TRBV18 and TRBJ1-1; D is unresolved. CDR1 is KGHSH, CDR2 LQKENI, per germline. V lost 1 base and J 0 bases, leaving 9 bases between the germline ends. This CDR3 contains 15 residues. The CDR3 region has the DNA TGTGCCAGCTCACCACTTAATCAGGTGAACACTGAAGCTTTCTTT. Translated: CASSPLNQVNTEAFF.

V usage is TRBV30 and J usage is TRBJ1-2, with 9 nucleotides matching TRBD1. V was clipped by 2 bases and J by 8 bases; unmatched bases: 9. The length of the CDR3 is 14 residues. Looked up from germline, CDR1 is GTSNPN and CDR2 is SVGIG (reference sequence). The CDR3 sequence: CAWSSTGGAGGYTF. For the CDR3, the DNA is TGTGCCTGGAGTTCCACAGGGGGCGCGGGCGGCTACACCTTC.

The chain joins TRBV11-2 to TRBJ1-1; 10 positions match TRBD1. Germline lookup yields CDR1 SGHAT and CDR2 FQNNGV. The ends lost 5 bases at V and 5 bases at J; junction bases unmatched: 14. The CDR3 length is 17 residues. The CDR3: CASSAPRQGARYTEAFF. The CDR3 bases are TGTGCCAGCAGCGCCCCACGACAGGGGGCTCGTTATACTGAAGCTTTCTTT.

The V gene is TRBV6-1, the J gene TRBJ2-1, with 10 bases identical to TRBD2. The junction had 6 bases not matched to a gene; V was cut back by 5 bases and J by 5 bases. Per germline, CDR1 MNHNS and CDR2 SASEGT. This CDR3 region has 15 residues. The CDR3 sequence: CASSQTSGANNEQFF. The CDR3 coding sequence is TGTGCCAGCAGTCAAACTAGCGGGGCCAACAATGAGCAGTTCTTC.

V and J are TRBV6-5 and TRBJ1-1; 8 bases fit TRBD1. After removal of 6 bases from V and 1 base from J, the junction contained 4 bases not matched to a gene. Germline V lookup: CDR1 MNHEY, CDR2 SVGAGI. This CDR3 has 14 residues. CDR3 DNA sequence: TGTGCCAGCAGAAACAGGGGGACGAACACTGAAGCTTTCTTT. Its protein is CASRNRGTNTEAFF.

The chain joins TRBV5-6 to TRBJ2-1; 10 bases align to TRBD2. This CDR3 region has 15 residues. Per the germline V gene, CDR1 is SGHDT and CDR2 is YYEEEE. Trimming at V came to 4 bases and at J to 2 bases, leaving 3 bases not matched to a gene. CDR3 nucleotide sequence: TGTGCCAGCAGCGAGCGGGGGGGTCCCTACAATGAGCAGTTCTTC. Translating gives CASSERGGPYNEQFF. Together with reference TRBV5-6 and TRBJ2-1, the CDR3 gives the full variable domain: DAGVTQSPTHLIKTRGQQVTLRCSPKSGHDTVSWYQQALGQGPQFIFQYYEEEERQRGNFPDRFSGHQFPNYSSELNVNALLLGDSALYLCASSERGGPYNEQFFGPGTRLTVL.

V and J are TRBV7-9 and TRBJ1-1, with D hard to call. This CDR3 is 14 amino acids long. Germline V gene lookup returns CDR1 SEHNR and CDR2 FQNEAQ (reference sequence). The V end was cut by 1 base, the J end by 3 bases, with 9 bases between. Written as DNA, the CDR3 is TGTGCCAGCAGCTTAGGACAAACCGACACTGAAGCTTTCTTT. This sequence encodes CASSLGQTDTEAFF.

V and J are TRBV6-1 and TRBJ1-2; TRBD1 agrees at 8 bases. Germline CDR1 and CDR2: MNHNS and SASEGT. The CDR3 spans 15 residues. Unmatched junction bases numbered 8, after V lost 4 bases and J lost 4 bases. CDR3 DNA: TGTGCCAGCAGTGGGGCGGCAGGGGGCACCTATGGCTACACCTTC. Residues: CASSGAAGGTYGYTF.

V and J are TRBV6-1 and TRBJ2-7, with D tentatively TRBD2 (6 bases). Trimming took off 0 bases at V and 5 bases at J, with 17 bases between the two ends. Germline CDR1 reads MNHNS; CDR2 reads SASEGT. The CDR3 consists of 16 residues. This chain's CDR3 is CASSEAGWSREDEQYF. The CDR3 DNA is TGTGCCAGCAGTGAAGCCGGATGGTCCAGGGAGGACGAGCAGTACTTC.

The rearrangement joins TRBV11-2 to TRBJ2-1; 11 bases agree with TRBD2. This CDR3 is built from 15 residues. Unmatched junction bases numbered 0, after V lost 5 bases and J lost 0 bases. From germline, CDR1 is SGHAT and CDR2 FQNNGV. CDR3: CASSGTSGSYNEQFF. CDR3 nucleotides: TGTGCCAGCAGCGGGACTAGCGGCTCCTACAATGAGCAGTTCTTC.

Comments on this clone: A read error may account for a junction end that differs from germline. The chain combines TRBV4-3 with TRBJ2-7, with D possibly being TRBD2 (5 bases). The CDR3 consists of 15 residues. Germline V CDR1 and CDR2: LGHNA, YSLEER. CDR3 amino acids: CASSQDKGETYEQCF. CDR3 sequence (DNA): TGCGCCAGCAGCCAAGATAAGGGAGAGACCTACGAGCAGTGCTTC.

This chain links TRBV30 with TRBJ2-3, with a weak D call TRBD2 (7 bases). The germline CDR1 and CDR2 sequences are GTSNPN and SVGIG (reference sequence). This CDR3 is built from 13 residues. The germline V and J ends were trimmed by 5 bases and 5 bases, with 14 bases remaining between them. The chain's CDR3 is CAWVRGAEDTQYF. DNA for the CDR3: TGTGCCTGGGTACGGGGGGCAGAAGATACGCAGTATTTT.

The rearrangement joins TRBV6-4 to TRBJ2-2, with TRBD1 matching 7 bases. The CDR3 sequence is 16 residues long. CDR1 is MRHNA, CDR2 SNTAGT, per germline. Trimming cost V 6 bases and J 6 bases; bases outside gene matches: 13. CDR3 DNA: TGTGCCAGCAGAACTGACAGGGAGTACTGTCCCGGGGAGCTGTTTTTT. Translated, it gives CASRTDREYCPGELFF.

The chain is built from TRBV7-2 and TRBJ2-7, with D tentatively TRBD2 (6 bases). Germline V gives CDR1 SGHTA, CDR2 FQGNSA. With 5 bases removed from V and 4 bases from J, the gap between germline ends came to 21 bases. The CDR3 is 16 residues long. DNA of the CDR3: TGTGCCAGCAGCCTCCAGGCGGGGATGCTCCATTACGAGCAGTACTTC. This translates into CASSLQAGMLHYEQYF.

The CDR3 sequence: CASSQEGTSGVGTQYF. The CDR3 DNA reads as TGCGCCAGCAGCCAAGAAGGGACTAGCGGGGTCGGGACCCAGTACTTC. This sequence joins TRBV4-1 and TRBJ2-5, with 13 bases fitting TRBD2. The CDR3 is 16 residues long. Looked up from germline, CDR1 is MGHRA and CDR2 is YSYEKL. Germline trimming cut 0 bases from V and 7 bases from J; bases unmatched to any gene: 5.

As DNA, the CDR3 is TGTGCCACCAGCCCTAGCAGGGGGCTCAGACCCCTCCACTTT. Protein: CATSPSRGLRPLHF. The chain carries TRBV15 and TRBJ1-6, with 8 nucleotides matching TRBD1. Per germline, CDR1 LNHNV and CDR2 YYDKDF (reference sequence). V trimming: 5 bases; J trimming: 12 bases; junction bases outside the gene matches: 9. The CDR3 has 14 amino acids.

The chain links TRBV7-2 to TRBJ2-5; D remains unclear. Trimming left V 0 bases short and J 2 bases short, with 4 bases between. The CDR3 loop spans 13 amino acids. Germline CDR1 is SGHTA and CDR2 is FQGNSA. CDR3 in DNA: TGTGCCAGCAGCTTAGCGCGGCAAGAGACCCAGTACTTC. Translating gives CASSLARQETQYF.

The table lists this clone with a count of one. CDR3 amino acids: CASSLGTGFGGNQPQHF. CDR3 nucleotides: TGTGCCAGCAGTCTAGGTACGGGGTTTGGGGGCAATCAGCCCCAGCATTTT. The chain uses TRBV27 and TRBJ1-5; D call uncertain. Germline V CDR1 and CDR2: MNHEY, SMNVEV (reference sequence). Trimming shortened V by 5 bases and J by 2 bases, and 19 bases separated the two germline ends. The CDR3 length is 17 residues.

V usage is TRBV9 and J usage is TRBJ2-6; D possibly corresponds to TRBD2 (6 bases). This CDR3 is built from 17 residues. The germline V gene has CDR1 SGDLS and CDR2 YYNGEE. Between the trimmed V and J ends, which lost 1 base and 3 bases, there was a span of 14 bases. The CDR3 sequence: CASSVPSTGVGANVLTF. In nucleotides, the CDR3 is TGTGCCAGCAGCGTACCCTCCACGGGGGTTGGGGCCAACGTCCTGACTTTC. The full variable domain, in which reference TRBV9 and TRBJ2-6 provide the parts outside the CDR3, is DSGVTQTPKHLITATGQRVTLRCSPRSGDLSVYWYQQSLDQGLQFLIQYYNGEERAKGNILERFSAQQFPDLHSELNLSSLELGDSALYFCASSVPSTGVGANVLTFGAGSRLTVL.

CDR3 in amino acids: CSAGRREKLFF. The CDR3 DNA is TGCAGCGCCGGCCGGCGGGAAAAACTGTTTTTT. V gene TRBV29-1 combines with J gene TRBJ1-4; D is unresolved. Trimming cost V 7 bases and J 8 bases, with 11 bases left between them. This CDR3 spans 11 amino acids. The V gene's germline CDR1 is SQVTM and CDR2 ANQGSEA.

The chain carries TRBV7-9 and TRBJ1-3, with 9 bases fitting TRBD1. V lost 2 bases and J lost 1; bases outside the gene matches: 6. The CDR3 spans 17 residues. CDR1 and CDR2 from the germline V gene are SEHNR and FQNEAQ (reference sequence). The CDR3 spells CASSLRWDRASGNTIYF. The CDR3 coding sequence is TGTGCCAGCAGCTTAAGATGGGACAGGGCATCTGGAAACACCATATATTTT. The full variable domain, its missing parts supplied by reference TRBV7-9 and TRBJ1-3, is DTGVSQNPRHKITKRGQNVTFRCDPISEHNRLYWYRQTLGQGPEFLTYFQNEAQLEKSRLLSDRFSAERPKGSFSTLEIQRTEQGDSAMYLCASSLRWDRASGNTIYFGEGSWLTVV.

The V gene is TRBV9, the J gene TRBJ2-7; 7 positions agree with TRBD1. Germline V CDR1 and CDR2: SGDLS, YYNGEE. Unmatched junction bases numbered 7, after V lost 4 bases and J lost 3 bases. The CDR3 runs 14 residues. CDR3 residues: CASSTRRDSYEQYF. CDR3 bases: TGTGCCAGCAGCACCCGAAGGGACAGCTACGAGCAGTACTTC. Supplemented by reference TRBV9 and TRBJ2-7, the full variable domain reads DSGVTQTPKHLITATGQRVTLRCSPRSGDLSVYWYQQSLDQGLQFLIQYYNGEERAKGNILERFSAQQFPDLHSELNLSSLELGDSALYFCASSTRRDSYEQYFGPGTRLTVT.

The chain recombines TRBV5-1 with TRBJ1-1, with D tentatively TRBD1 (6 bases). Trimming cost V 2 bases and J 0 bases, with 11 bases left between them. The CDR3 is 15 residues long. The germline CDR1 and CDR2 sequences are SGHRS and YFSETQ. The CDR3 here is CASSLGQRLNTEAFF. The DNA of the CDR3 is TGCGCCAGCAGCTTAGGACAGCGTCTGAACACTGAAGCTTTCTTT. Full variable domain (missing parts from reference TRBV5-1 and TRBJ1-1): KAGVTQTPRYLIKTRGQQVTLSCSPISGHRSVSWYQQTPGQGLQFLFEYFSETQRNKGNFPGRFSGRQFSNSRSEMNVSTLELGDSALYLCASSLGQRLNTEAFFGQGTRLTVV.

CDR3 amino acids: CASSEYNEQFF. In nucleotides, the CDR3 is TGTGCCAGTAGTGAGTACAATGAGCAGTTCTTC. The chain carries TRBV19 and TRBJ2-1; D gene uncertain. Per germline, CDR1 LNHDA and CDR2 SQIVND (reference sequence). This CDR3 is 11 amino acids long. The ends were cut back, 5 bases at V and 4 bases at J, with 3 bases in the middle.

The J gene is TRBJ1-3, the V gene TRBV13; a weak D match, TRBD1 (6 bases). V shed 11 bases and J shed 7 bases, with 15 bases lying between them. Per the germline V gene, CDR1 is PRHDT and CDR2 is FYEKMQ (reference sequence). This CDR3 spans 12 amino acids. Here the CDR3 DNA reads TGTGCCGCACAACAGGGTTCGAACACCATATATTTT. Amino acid sequence: CAAQQGSNTIYF.

V is TRBV27 and J is TRBJ2-3; 15 positions match TRBD2. Trimming cost V 3 bases and J 4 bases; bases outside gene matches: 8. Germline V gene sequence: CDR1 MNHEY, CDR2 SMNVEV (reference sequence). This CDR3 spans 18 amino acids. CDR3 residues: CASSLAGLAGGPADTQYF. The DNA of the CDR3 is TGTGCCAGCAGTTTGGCGGGACTAGCGGGAGGACCTGCAGATACGCAGTATTTT.

The chain carries TRBV21-1 and TRBJ1-6; the D call in the table, TRBD1, was not verified against the DNA. TRBV21-1 is annotated as a pseudogene. CDR3 length equals 15 residues. CDR3 loop: CASSKVTGENSPLHF. The CDR3 DNA reads TGTGCCAGCAGCAAGGTAACAGGGGAGAATTCACCCCTCCACTTT.

The J gene is TRBJ1-2, the V gene TRBV29-1; maybe TRBD1 (5 bases). CDR1 is SQVTM and CDR2 is ANQGSEA in the germline V gene. Trimming removed 6 bases from V and 4 bases from J, with 24 bases in between. The CDR3 is 16 residues long. The CDR3 nucleotides read TGCAGCGTCGCGACAGACCAACTAAGGCAATCCTATGGCTACACCTTC. This codes for CSVATDQLRQSYGYTF.